A selection of T cell receptor beta chains follows, all from one sample in a study of cytomegalovirus exposure and HLA in healthy donors. The method was immunoSEQ multiplex PCR; TCRdb's version includes in-frame clones alone and lacks a portion of them. The sample holds 90,000 to 100,000 clones, roughly three quarters seen once. Sequencing was done on a sample of PBMCs. The receptors originated from a woman aged 55-69 years in good health and CMV-seropositive. The conserved cysteine and the conserved F or W are not part of the CDR3 here. The order of the fields is V gene, J gene, CDR3 protein.

TRBV7-2	-	ASSFGQGSYEQY
TRBV4-1	TRBJ2-1	ASSQDTSGRAFYNEQF
TRBV10-3	TRBJ1-1	AIKTISGQGLYTEAF
TRBV18	TRBJ2-7	ASSPPGGSNEQY
TRBV19	TRBJ1-5	ASSPMQGNSQPQH
TRBV6-5	TRBJ2-3	ASSYPIGDTQY
TRBV27	TRBJ1-2	ASSLSTDRVYGYT
TRBV19	TRBJ1-1	ASSNRVGINVEAF
TRBV10-3	TRBJ1-2	AISEWFGQSVGGYT
TRBV6-5	TRBJ1-2	ASSFFQGYGYT
TRBV10-3	TRBJ2-4	ATTLGGETKNIQY
TRBV18	TRBJ1-4	ASSTQQGRDGEKLF
TRBV7-5	TRBJ1-2	ARSCPVGSGGLRAYGYT
TRBV4-2	TRBJ2-1	ASSYGAGDTEQF
TRBV5-1	TRBJ1-1	ASTLDRGQTEAF
TRBV5-4	TRBJ2-3	ASSLGRLGTDTQY
TRBV7-3	TRBJ2-3	ASSPGISGRVGTDTQY
TRBV19	TRBJ1-2	ASNRGRDYGYT
TRBV19	TRBJ1-3	ASSLGLAAGNTIY
TRBV5-6	TRBJ1-5	ASSLVGGEQPQH
TRBV18	TRBJ1-5	ASSPQGAQPQH
TRBV4-2	-	ASSQYPGFHEQY
TRBV2	TRBJ1-5	ASRKEQTDQPQH
TRBV10-2	TRBJ2-2	ASSPSPGDGGSYSGELF
TRBV4-1	TRBJ2-7	ASSQAVGSRNEQY
TRBV9	TRBJ2-5	ASSGRQGGTQY
TRBV5-1	TRBJ2-5	ASSPGDSGGGEQY
TRBV6-6	TRBJ1-2	ASSPRGGAYGYT
TRBV6-6	TRBJ1-2	ASSPLNYGYT
TRBV5-6	TRBJ2-1	ASSLASRGEQF
TRBV5-4	TRBJ1-2	ASSLAVAGPGGYT
TRBV5-6	TRBJ2-1	ASSEEGQGYNEQF
TRBV5-1	TRBJ1-2	ASSGGQDPYGYT
TRBV29-1	TRBJ1-4	SAQGDEKLF
TRBV9	-	ASSVSTSGPYEQY
TRBV29-1	TRBJ2-2	SVGLAGGGELF
TRBV5-4	TRBJ1-2	ASSQDGLYGYT
TRBV11-2	TRBJ2-1	ASSRTSGSLYNEQF
TRBV29-1	TRBJ2-7	SGLSGRSSYEQY
TRBV9	TRBJ2-7	ASSPSSKRSSYEQY
TRBV19	TRBJ2-7	ASSIGTGTRSYEQY
TRBV2	TRBJ1-6	ASMGRQGNSPLH
TRBV9	TRBJ2-1	ASSVVSGRAQEQF
TRBV28	TRBJ1-2	ASSGGQTSLYGYT
TRBV19	TRBJ2-1	ASSNTDRGLYNEQF
TRBV19	TRBJ1-2	ASRGVGDGYT
TRBV13	TRBJ2-2	ASSLLSGGYTGELF
TRBV29-1	TRBJ1-2	SVDPQGADGYT
TRBV18	TRBJ1-5	ASSPPSTGNQPQH
TRBV2	TRBJ2-7	ASSKDRDYSYEQY
TRBV7-9	TRBJ2-2	VSSLETGELF
TRBV2	TRBJ1-2	ASSEYKSHRPFGYT
TRBV5-3	TRBJ1-4	ARSRGGGLNEKLF
TRBV7-6	TRBJ2-7	ASSPGLAGVREQY
TRBV5-6	TRBJ1-5	ASSTGQRRGNQPQH